Listed below are T cell receptor beta chains from one sample, sequenced in a study of neoadjuvant anti-PD-1 for oral cavity cancer. The method was immunoSEQ multiplex PCR; TCRdb's version includes in-frame clones alone and lacks a portion of them. This sample has around 65,000 clones, with 86% found just once. This specimen consisted of PBMCs, obtained after nivolumab (anti-PD-1) treatment. The receptors shown here come from a person between 40 and 80 years old with oral cavity squamous cell carcinoma. Both conserved end residues are part of each CDR3. The D gene is left open where the match is weak. Expanded clones are given a class, and other clones once, few, many or no size at all.

TRBJ2-1 | NA | TRBD2 | TRBV5-1 | CASSLGFRLAGGNFYNEQFF | TGCGCCAGCAGCTTGGGTTTTCGACTAGCGGGAGGAAATTTCTACAATGAGCAGTTCTTC
TRBJ2-5 | once | TRBD2 | TRBV4-2 | CASSQGASGGTETQYF | TGTGCCAGCAGCCAAGGAGCTAGCGGGGGGACTGAGACCCAGTACTTC
TRBJ1-2 | NA | NA | TRBV7-9 | CASSEVEAAGYTF | TGTGCCAGCAGCGAAGTCGAGGCAGCTGGCTACACCTTC
TRBJ2-5 | NA | NA | TRBV7-6 | CASSVPSLWASSQETQYF | TGTGCCAGCAGCGTCCCGAGCCTGTGGGCTAGCAGCCAAGAGACCCAGTACTTC
TRBJ1-5 | NA | TRBD1 | TRBV5-8 | CASSSLDRTEYSNQPQHF | TGTGCCAGCAGCTCCTTGGACAGGACTGAATATAGCAATCAGCCCCAGCATTTT
TRBJ2-5 | NA | TRBD2 | TRBV6-1 | CASSELADQETQYF | TGTGCCAGCAGTGAACTAGCGGACCAAGAGACCCAGTACTTC
TRBJ2-5 | NA | TRBD1 | TRBV29-1 | CSVGDRRSQKTQYF | TGCAGCGTTGGGGACAGGCGATCTCAAAAGACCCAGTACTTC
TRBJ2-7 | NA | NA | TRBV30 | CAWSVSAAGTVQYF | TGTGCCTGGAGTGTAAGCGCGGCGGGAACAGTGCAGTACTTC
TRBJ1-3 | NA | NA | TRBV5-4 | CASSLAGVRNTIYF | TGTGCCAGCAGCTTGGCGGGGGTCAGAAACACCATATATTTT
TRBJ2-7 | NA | NA | TRBV5-1 | CASSPGLLTYEQYF | TGCGCCAGCAGCCCGGGACTGCTAACCTACGAGCAGTACTTC
TRBJ2-5 | NA | NA | TRBV6-5 | CASKPTGIQETQYF | TGTGCCAGCAAGCCGACAGGAATACAAGAGACCCAGTACTTC
TRBJ2-7 | NA | NA | TRBV9 | CASSPRGGQYF | TGTGCCAGCAGCCCCAGAGGAGGGCAGTACTTC
TRBJ2-2 | NA | TRBD2 | TRBV6-4 | CASSARLAGNTGELFF | TGTGCCAGCAGTGCCCGACTAGCGGGCAACACCGGGGAGCTGTTTTTT
TRBJ2-1 | NA | TRBD2 | TRBV5-1 | CASSPRLRSGSGDEQFF | TGCGCCAGCAGCCCCCGGCTCAGAAGCGGGAGTGGAGATGAGCAGTTCTTC
TRBJ2-6 | NA | NA | TRBV4-1 | CASSHPTRGRAGANVLTF | TGCGCCAGCAGCCACCCCACCCGCGGGCGGGCTGGGGCCAACGTCCTGACTTTC
TRBJ1-2 | NA | NA | TRBV9 | CASSVAGTLAWGDYGYTF | TGTGCCAGCAGCGTAGCGGGGACACTCGCCTGGGGGGACTATGGCTACACCTTC
TRBJ1-1 | NA | NA | TRBV14 | CASSQGAINTEAFF | TGTGCCAGCAGCCAAGGGGCAATAAACACTGAAGCTTTCTTT
TRBJ2-3 | NA | TRBD2 | TRBV30 | CASTAGLASTDTQYF | TGTGCCTCCACGGCGGGACTAGCTAGCACAGATACGCAGTATTTT
TRBJ2-2 | NA | NA | TRBV21-1 | CASSGGGQGTGELFF | TGTGCCAGCAGCGGCGGGGGACAGGGGACCGGGGAGCTGTTTTTT
TRBJ1-2 | NA | NA | TRBV27 | CASSSGARGDYGYTF | TGTGCCAGCAGTTCAGGGGCTCGGGGTGACTATGGCTACACCTTC
TRBJ2-7 | NA | NA | TRBV27 | CASSFREGTYEQYF | TGTGCCAGCAGTTTCAGAGAGGGCACCTACGAGCAGTACTTC
TRBJ1-2 | NA | TRBD1 | TRBV29-1 | CSVAKSYRGTDTNYGYTF | TGCAGCGTCGCTAAGAGCTACAGGGGGACAGACACTAACTATGGCTACACCTTC
TRBJ1-3 | NA | NA | TRBV2 | CASNRQPKSSGNTIYF | TGTGCCAGCAATCGACAGCCTAAGAGCTCTGGAAACACCATATATTTT
TRBJ2-6 | few | NA | TRBV7-9 | CAIHPGAGANVLTF | TGTGCCATCCATCCGGGGGCTGGGGCCAACGTCCTGACTTTC
TRBJ1-2 | few | TRBD1 | TRBV5-8 | CASSFPGQGEYGYTF | TGTGCCAGCAGCTTCCCGGGACAGGGAGAATATGGCTACACCTTC
TRBJ2-5 | NA | TRBD2 | TRBV29-1 | CSVINGLAGETQYF | TGCAGCGTTATCAACGGACTAGCGGGAGAGACCCAGTACTTC
TRBJ1-1 | NA | TRBD1 | TRBV5-4 | CASSRQGGDTEAFF | TGTGCCAGCAGCAGACAGGGAGGCGACACTGAAGCTTTCTTT
TRBJ1-6 | NA | NA | TRBV4-2 | CASSQDSQNSPLHF | TGTGCCAGCAGCCAAGACTCCCAGAATTCACCCCTCCACTTT
TRBJ2-7 | NA | NA | TRBV5-6 | CASSSKGGAPRSEQYF | TGTGCCAGCAGCTCAAAGGGTGGTGCCCCTAGATCCGAGCAGTACTTC
TRBJ2-7 | NA | TRBD1 | TRBV11-1 | CASSPDRDEQYF | TGTGCCAGCAGCCCAGACAGGGACGAGCAGTACTTC
TRBJ2-1 | NA | TRBD2 | TRBV9 | CASSPRAGGYNEQFF | TGTGCCAGCAGCCCCCGAGCGGGGGGGTACAATGAGCAGTTCTTC
TRBJ1-2 | once | TRBD1 | TRBV25-1 | CASSDVRTGGSSYGYTF | TGTGCCAGCAGTGACGTTAGGACAGGGGGCTCCTCCTATGGCTACACCTTC
TRBJ2-7 | once | TRBD1 | TRBV30 | CAWSGQGFYEQYF | TGTGCCTGGTCGGGACAGGGCTTCTACGAGCAGTACTTC
TRBJ2-4 | once | TRBD1 | TRBV29-1 | CSVEALAGGRRNIQYF | TGCAGCGTTGAAGCGCTTGCAGGGGGCCGTCGGAACATTCAGTACTTC
TRBJ2-7 | NA | NA | TRBV6-5 | CASRPRTRGDEQYF | TGTGCCAGCAGACCTAGGACCAGGGGGGACGAGCAGTACTTC
TRBJ2-5 | NA | TRBD2 | TRBV6-1 | CASSERSWTSGFETQYF | TGTGCCAGCAGTGAACGTTCATGGACTAGCGGATTTGAGACCCAGTACTTC
TRBJ2-1 | NA | TRBD2 | TRBV28 | CASQGGLAGVTEQFF | TGTGCCAGCCAGGGAGGACTAGCGGGAGTTACTGAGCAGTTCTTC
TRBJ2-7 | once | TRBD1 | TRBV2 | CASSDYRGRYEQYF | TGTGCCAGCAGTGACTACAGGGGCCGCTACGAGCAGTACTTC
TRBJ1-2 | NA | TRBD1 | TRBV19 | CATFTHGTAGYTF | TGTGCCACCTTCACTCACGGGACAGCCGGCTACACCTTC
TRBJ2-1 | NA | TRBD2 | TRBV5-1 | CASSLVASGRVYNEQFF | TGCGCCAGCAGCTTGGTGGCTAGCGGGAGAGTTTACAATGAGCAGTTCTTC
TRBJ2-7 | few | NA | TRBV19 | CASRPGHPANEQYF | TGTGCCAGTCGCCCGGGGCATCCGGCTAACGAGCAGTACTTC